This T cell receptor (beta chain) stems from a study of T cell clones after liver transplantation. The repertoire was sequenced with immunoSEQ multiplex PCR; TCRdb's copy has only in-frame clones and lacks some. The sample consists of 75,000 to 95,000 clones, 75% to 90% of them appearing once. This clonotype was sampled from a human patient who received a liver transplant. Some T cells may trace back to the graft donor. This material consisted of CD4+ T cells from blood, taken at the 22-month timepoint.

The CDR3 sequence is CASSWVRDTQYF. The CDR3 nucleotides are TGTGCCAGCAGCTGGGTCCGAGATACGCAGTATTTT. The chain uses TRBV13 and TRBJ2-3, with D unresolved. Trimming left V 4 bases short and J 5 bases short, with 7 bases between. Germline V lookup: CDR1 PRHDT, CDR2 FYEKMQ (reference sequence). This CDR3 is built from 12 residues.